The T cell receptor beta chain under discussion was sequenced for a study of PD-1 blockade in classical Hodgkin lymphoma. Assay used: immunoSEQ multiplex PCR; TCRdb lists only in-frame clones, some missing. The data contain some 23,000 clones, roughly 80% of them singletons. As for time point: cycle 4 day 1 (C4D1), after 6 weeks of nivolumab. Every patient was affected by relapse after autologous stem cell transplantation, while exposure to brentuximab vedotin was not uniform. With magnetic negative selection, CD4+ T cells were purified from PBMCs that had been thawed. This clone was recorded a few times. The CDR3 is 13 amino acids. V was shortened by 5 bases and J by 7 bases, with 12 bases between the two germline ends. CDR1 and CDR2 (germline): MNHEY, SVGAGI.

The chain uses TRBV6-5 and TRBJ1-5, with D uncertain. The sample here was CD4+ T cells from blood, taken before the fourth cycle of nivolumab. This clonotype originated in a human donor with classical Hodgkin lymphoma. The CDR3 protein is CASSAKPRQPQHF. For the CDR3, the DNA is TGTGCCAGCAGTGCTAAGCCACGCCAGCCCCAGCATTTT.